This T cell receptor beta chain was sequenced during a study of blood T cell repertoires in COVID-19. Study-level information: Samples taken during acute and convalescent COVID-19 were collected in the United States, Italy and Spain.

The CDR3 totals 15 residues. CDR1 is SGDLS, CDR2 YYNGEE, per germline. J lost 4 bases, V lost 0 bases, and 4 bases had no gene match. Study processing details: Reference gene primer amplification yielded estimated nucleated cell counts. Some clones are missing from TCRdb's copy, which holds only in-frame ones; the method was immunoSEQ multiplex PCR. V, J and clone size are taken as reported in that table, and D and trimming were inferred from the DNA itself. In the table there are roughly 34,000 clones, 91% of which are singletons. The receptor comes from a human donor with active COVID-19. The donor label of this sample is uncertain. The sequencing sample was made of peripheral blood. The V and J genes are TRBV9 and TRBJ1-3; 7 bases align to TRBD1. The CDR3 nucleotides are TGTGCCAGCAGCGTAGACACAGGGGCAGGAAACACCATATATTTT. It encodes CASSVDTGAGNTIYF. The whole variable domain, remainder taken from reference TRBV9 and TRBJ1-3, is DSGVTQTPKHLITATGQRVTLRCSPRSGDLSVYWYQQSLDQGLQFLIQYYNGEERAKGNILERFSAQQFPDLHSELNLSSLELGDSALYFCASSVDTGAGNTIYFGEGSWLTVV.